One sample yielded the 8 T cell receptor beta chains listed below, sequenced in a study of blood T cells in healthy people across ages. Sample-barcoded 5' priming and a J-beta primer mix drove a second PCR of roughly 6 to 12 cycles. A single record per CDR3 protein comes from TCRdb applying MiXCR to the 5' RACE reads. The sample records fewer than 2,000,000 distinct CDR3 sequences, about 31% being singletons. Sequencing used blood. All receptors derive from a woman aged 25-40 years in good health.

This clonotype has only a few counts. The genes are TRBV28 and TRBJ2-2, with a possible D match to TRBD1 (5 bases). V shed 2 bases and J shed 7 bases, with 11 bases lying between them. Germline CDR1 is MDHEN and CDR2 is SYDVKM. CDR3 length: 14 residues. CDR3 nucleotides: TGTGCCAGCAGTTTACCCAGGGTCGGCGGGGAGCTGTTTTTT. Translating gives CASSLPRVGGELFF.

The chain couples TRBV29-1 to TRBJ1-1; D not certain. V lost 8 bases and J 0 bases, leaving 13 bases between the germline ends. The germline V gene has CDR1 SQVTM and CDR2 ANQGSEA. This CDR3 is built from 13 residues. CDR3 sequence (DNA): TGCAGCATTGCGACGGTTATGAACACTGAAGCTTTCTTT. As protein: CSIATVMNTEAFF.

This clonotype was found many times. This rearrangement joins TRBV7-3 to TRBJ2-3; tentatively, D is TRBD2 (6 bases). V dropped 3 bases and J dropped 0 bases, with 10 bases sitting between them. Germline CDR1 and CDR2: SGHTA and FQGTGA. The length of the CDR3 is 15 residues. CDR3 nucleotides: TGTGCCAGCAGCTTGGTAGCGGCTAGCACAGATACGCAGTATTTT. Translated, it gives CASSLVAASTDTQYF. Supplemented by reference TRBV7-3 and TRBJ2-3, the full variable domain reads GAGVSQTPSNKVTEKGKYVELRCDPISGHTALYWYRQSLGQGPEFLIYFQGTGAADDSGLPNDRFFAVRPEGSVSTLKIQRTERGDSAVYLCASSLVAASTDTQYFGPGTRLTVL.

J is TRBJ2-7 and V is TRBV4-1; D unclear. This CDR3 region has 13 residues. Per the germline V gene, CDR1 is MGHRA and CDR2 is YSYEKL. The V and J ends lost 4 bases and 3 bases respectively, with 10 bases between them. Written as DNA, the CDR3 is TGCGCCAGCAGCCGAGCAGACGGCTACGAGCAGTACTTC. Encoded protein: CASSRADGYEQYF.

This clonotype was counted a few times. The V call is TRBV6-1, the J call TRBJ1-5; D not resolved. Trimming removed 3 bases from V and 0 bases from J, with 6 bases in between. Germline CDR1 and CDR2: MNHNS and SASEGT. This CDR3 is built from 14 residues. The CDR3 coding sequence is TGTGCCAGCAGTGAGGGCCCTAGCAATCAGCCCCAGCATTTT. Amino acids: CASSEGPSNQPQHF.

This clonotype was detected a few times. CDR3 DNA sequence: TGTGCCAGCACCCAGGGGGCTACCTCTGGGGCCAACGTCCTGACTTTC. Protein: CASTQGATSGANVLTF. This rearrangement joins TRBV7-9 to TRBJ2-6; 8 bases are a match to TRBD1. Germline-derived CDR1 and CDR2 are SEHNR and FQNEAQ (reference sequence). J was trimmed by 0 bases and V by 7 bases; bases with no gene match: 5. CDR3 size: 16 residues.

A few counts support this clonotype. V and J are TRBV29-1 and TRBJ2-1; the match to TRBD1 covers 9 bases. Germline CDR1 and CDR2: SQVTM and ANQGSEA. Germline trimming cut 5 bases from V and 2 bases from J; bases unmatched to any gene: 4. This CDR3 has 14 amino acids. The CDR3 nucleotides read TGCAGCGTTCTCCGGGACAGGGCCTACAATGAGCAGTTCTTC. Protein sequence: CSVLRDRAYNEQFF.

With respect to this clonotype: One junction end disagrees with the germline gene, perhaps due to a read error. The chain couples TRBV4-1 to TRBJ2-1, with D possibly TRBD1 on 6 matching bases. The germline V gene has CDR1 MGHRA and CDR2 YSYEKL. CDR3 length equals 16 residues. This CDR3 is CASRMGNRDPYNGQFF. The CDR3 DNA is TGCGCCAGTCGGATGGGGAACAGGGATCCCTACAATGGGCAGTTCTTC.